The 24 T cell receptor beta chains reported below all come from one sample, sequenced in a study of patients with pleural tuberculosis. Each CDR3 protein is one row after TCRdb ran MiXCR on the reads. The sample holds tens of thousands of distinct CDR3 sequences, about a sixth seen once. What was sequenced was peripheral blood. Receptor source: a human donor with pleural tuberculosis.

This clonotype came up many times. The genes are TRBV6-6 and TRBJ2-1; 9 bases align to TRBD2. The CDR3 consists of 16 residues. V lost 0 bases to trimming and J lost 7 bases; unmatched junction nucleotides: 7. The V gene's germline CDR1 is MNHNY and CDR2 SVGAGI (reference sequence). The CDR3 nucleotides read TGTGCCAGCAGTTACTCGGGGGCGGGGGGGAGGAATGAGCAGTTCTTC. Its protein is CASSYSGAGGRNEQFF.

This clonotype was counted at least ten times. The genes are TRBV30 and TRBJ2-3; possible D gene TRBD1, 6 bases. Trimming took 8 bases from V and 0 from J, leaving 15 bases between them. The germline CDR1 and CDR2 sequences are GTSNPN and SVGIG (reference sequence). The CDR3 length is 14 residues. Here the CDR3 DNA reads TGTGCCACCACCGCAGGGGTTAGCACAGATACGCAGTATTTT. Translated, it gives CATTAGVSTDTQYF.

The sample holds many counts of this clonotype. V usage is TRBV30 and J usage is TRBJ1-3, with TRBD1 matching 7 bases. V was clipped by 6 bases and J by 0 bases; unmatched bases: 2. Germline values: CDR1 GTSNPN, CDR2 SVGIG (reference sequence). This CDR3 is 13 amino acids long. CDR3 nucleotides: TGTGCCTGTGGACAGGACTCTGGAAACACCATATATTTT. It yields the protein CACGQDSGNTIYF.

This clonotype has at least ten counts. This chain uses TRBV12-3 or TRBV12-4 with TRBJ2-7; D may correspond to TRBD1 or TRBD2 (5 bases each). V dropped 5 bases and J dropped 3 bases, with 17 bases sitting between them. This CDR3 contains 15 residues. CDR3 coding DNA: TGTGCCAGCAGTCTAACCCCGGGACGGTTCTACGAGCAGTACTTC. Encoded protein: CASSLTPGRFYEQYF.

This clonotype has ten or more counts. This chain uses TRBV4-1 with TRBJ2-3, with D unclear. Germline assignment: CDR1 MGHRA and CDR2 YSYEKL. The CDR3 covers 12 residues. Trimming took off 4 bases at V and 6 bases at J, with 8 bases between the two ends. The CDR3 DNA reads as TGCGCCAGCAGCCCCCGGTTGGATACGCAGTATTTT. This codes for CASSPRLDTQYF.

This clonotype showed up many times. The V and J genes are TRBV5-4 and TRBJ2-5, with D possibly being TRBD1 or TRBD2 (6 bases each). CDR1 is SGHNT, CDR2 YYREEE, per germline (reference sequence). CDR3 length equals 15 residues. The V end was cut by 2 bases, the J end by 2 bases, with 13 bases between. CDR3 DNA sequence: TGTGCCAGCAGCTTCAAACTAGGGGGGCAAGAGACCCAGTACTTC. This translates into CASSFKLGGQETQYF.

This clonotype showed up many times. The chain combines TRBV6-1 with TRBJ2-3; no clear D. Germline-derived CDR1 and CDR2 are MNHNS and SASEGT. The CDR3 is 15 residues long. The V and J ends lost 6 bases and 3 bases respectively, with 16 bases between them. CDR3 region: CASSLSGRLTDTQYF. CDR3 nucleotide sequence: TGTGCCAGCAGCCTTTCAGGACGACTTACAGATACGCAGTATTTT.

This clonotype ranks as medium-sized (0.01 to 0.1%). This chain connects TRBV6-2 or TRBV6-3 to TRBJ1-5, with D possibly matching TRBD1 (5 bases). V shed 5 bases and J shed 5 bases, with 16 bases lying between them. This CDR3 is 15 amino acids long. Germline V CDR1 and CDR2: MNHEY, SVGEGT. CDR3 DNA sequence: TGTGCCAGCAGTCAAATGACAGTTGCTGATCAGCCCCAGCATTTT. This encodes CASSQMTVADQPQHF.

This clonotype has a count of ten or more. V usage is TRBV4-1 and J usage is TRBJ1-3; D unresolved. This CDR3 contains 16 residues. The V gene lost 1 base and the J gene lost 2 bases, with 12 bases spanning the gap. Germline loops: CDR1 MGHRA, CDR2 YSYEKL. The CDR3, as DNA: TGCGCCAGCAGCCAAGGGACTCGGACGGCTGGAAACACCATATATTTT. This translates into CASSQGTRTAGNTIYF.

Ten or more counts support this clonotype. The chain recombines TRBV27 with TRBJ1-2; D perhaps matches TRBD1 (5 bases). Between the trimmed V and J ends, which lost 2 bases and 4 bases, there was a span of 11 bases. Germline V gene lookup returns CDR1 MNHEY and CDR2 SMNVEV (reference sequence). The CDR3 is made up of 14 amino acids. The CDR3 nucleotides are TGTGCCAGCAGTTTAAAGGGGTTCGGCTATGGCTACACCTTC. Translation: CASSLKGFGYGYTF.

This clonotype has a count of ten or more. The chain has TRBV7-9 and TRBJ1-5; the D is unclear. V lost 5 bases and J lost 0, with 8 bases in between. This CDR3 spans 14 amino acids. Germline V CDR1 and CDR2: SEHNR, FQNEAQ (reference sequence). CDR3 in amino acids: CASSRKDSNQPQHF. The CDR3 DNA reads TGTGCCAGCAGCCGGAAGGATAGCAATCAGCCCCAGCATTTT.

Comments on this clonotype: No DNA is shown, since the ends of the CDR3 on it are uncertain; the CDR3 is the one TCRdb lists. CDR3 loop: CASSFDMGLVDSYGCTF. The chain is built from TRBV7-9 and TRBJ1-2; TRBD1, as called in the table, went unchecked against the DNA. In germline, CDR1 is SEHNR, CDR2 FQNEAQ (reference sequence). The CDR3 region is 17 residues in length, termini included.

The chain recombines TRBV20-1 with TRBJ2-5, with D tentatively TRBD1 or TRBD2 (5 bases each). Per the germline V gene, CDR1 is DFQATT and CDR2 is SNEGSKA (reference sequence). CDR3 size: 13 residues. The V end lost 1 base, the J end lost 4 bases, and 10 bases lay between the germline ends. In DNA form, the CDR3 reads TGCAGTGCTAGAGGAGGGGTCGGAGAGACCCAGTACTTC. Its protein is CSARGGVGETQYF.

This clonotype was recorded many times. V and J are TRBV28 and TRBJ1-1; D unresolved. V was clipped by 8 bases and J by 2 bases, with 15 bases between them. Germline V gives CDR1 MDHEN, CDR2 SYDVKM. The CDR3 length is 14 residues. This CDR3 reads CASYASFRNTEAFF. CDR3 in DNA: TGTGCCAGCTACGCAAGTTTCCGAAACACTGAAGCTTTCTTT.

This clonotype was observed many times. This chain joins TRBV7-9 and TRBJ1-5; no clear D. The germline gives CDR1 SEHNR, CDR2 FQNEAQ (reference sequence). The V gene lost 5 bases and the J gene lost 3 bases, with 5 bases spanning the gap. CDR3 length equals 12 residues. The CDR3 DNA follows: TGTGCCAGCAGCGGATTCAATCAGCCCCAGCATTTT. Its protein is CASSGFNQPQHF. Full variable domain (remainder filled in from reference TRBV7-9 and TRBJ1-5): DTGVSQNPRHKITKRGQNVTFRCDPISEHNRLYWYRQTLGQGPEFLTYFQNEAQLEKSRLLSDRFSAERPKGSFSTLEIQRTEQGDSAMYLCASSGFNQPQHFGDGTRLSIL.

The rearrangement links TRBV5-5 to TRBJ2-7; 10 nucleotides match TRBD1. V lost 4 bases to trimming and J lost 4 bases; unmatched junction nucleotides: 5. The CDR3 extends over 14 amino acids. Germline values: CDR1 SGHKS, CDR2 YYEKEE (reference sequence). CDR3 sequence: CASSAGTGDYEQYF. CDR3 sequence (DNA): TGTGCCAGCAGCGCAGGGACAGGGGATTACGAGCAGTACTTC.

This clonotype was seen repeatedly, ten times or more. The gene calls are TRBV20-1 and TRBJ2-7, with D possibly called TRBD1 or TRBD2 (7 bases each). Germline V gives CDR1 DFQATT, CDR2 SNEGSKA (reference sequence). The CDR3 sequence is 14 residues long. V was pared by 1 base and J by 4 bases, with 14 bases between. DNA for the CDR3: TGCAGTGCTAGAGTGCCAGGGGGAGGGTACGAGCAGTACTTC. Translated, it gives CSARVPGGGYEQYF.

Of note for this clonotype: One end of the junction fails to match germline, which may point to a read error. The chain uses TRBV12-3 or TRBV12-4 and TRBJ2-3; D is possibly TRBD2 (7 bases). The CDR3 sequence is 16 residues long. CDR3 DNA sequence: TGTGCCGGCAGTTGGAGAGGGGGGGGTATCACAGATACGCAGTATTTT. Its protein is CAGSWRGGGITDTQYF.

This clonotype was detected ten times or more. CDR3 coding DNA: TGTGCCAGCAGCCAACAGGGGTGGGGCTACACCTTC. Translation: CASSQQGWGYTF. The chain is built from TRBV12-3 or TRBV12-4 and TRBJ1-2; 7 nucleotides agree with TRBD1. V lost 6 bases and J lost 8; bases outside the gene matches: 6. The CDR3 has 12 amino acids.

This clonotype has at least ten counts. This sequence joins TRBV29-1 and TRBJ1-1; D gene unclear. The V end lost 3 bases, the J end lost 4 bases, and 12 bases lay between the germline ends. The CDR3 sequence is 13 residues long. Per germline, CDR1 SQVTM and CDR2 ANQGSEA. CDR3 sequence (DNA): TGCAGCGTTGACCGCGGGGAAGGCACTGAAGCTTTCTTT. Protein product: CSVDRGEGTEAFF.

This clonotype was counted many times. J is TRBJ1-5 and V is TRBV11-2; 9 bases line up with TRBD1. The CDR3 is 13 residues long. The V segment lost 6 bases and the J segment 5 bases; nucleotides outside the gene matches: 2. From germline, CDR1 is SGHAT and CDR2 FQNNGV. For the CDR3, the DNA is TGTGCCAGCAGTCGGACAGGGGATCAGCCCCAGCATTTT. It encodes CASSRTGDQPQHF.

This clonotype was detected many times. The V gene is TRBV20-1, the J gene TRBJ2-7; TRBD1 matches 10 bases. The junction had 9 bases not matched to a gene; V was cut back by 7 bases and J by 3 bases. There are 14 residues in the CDR3. The germline CDR1 and CDR2 sequences are DFQATT and SNEGSKA (reference sequence). As DNA, the CDR3 is TGCAGTGGGGAACCGGGACAGGGGTTCTACGAGCAGTACTTC. This codes for CSGEPGQGFYEQYF.

The V call is TRBV4-1, the J call TRBJ1-1, with unresolved D. Trimming pared 1 base from V and 3 bases from J, leaving 12 bases between. The CDR3 is 15 amino acids. Per germline, CDR1 MGHRA and CDR2 YSYEKL. CDR3: CASSQAFETDTEAFF. CDR3 nucleotide sequence: TGCGCCAGCAGCCAAGCCTTTGAGACGGACACTGAAGCTTTCTTT.

In its sample, this clonotype ranks as medium-sized. The V call is TRBV25-1, the J call TRBJ1-1; 7 positions match TRBD1. CDR3 size: 12 residues. V shed 6 bases, J shed 4 bases, and the junction held 2 bases outside the gene matches. Germline CDR1 is MGHDK and CDR2 is SYGVNS. CDR3 in amino acids: CASRRQGTEAFF. The CDR3 nucleotides are TGTGCCAGCAGGAGACAGGGCACTGAAGCTTTCTTT.